This TCR beta chain emerged from a study of T cell responses to AZD1222 COVID-19 vaccine. About the research overall: Both about-4-week and about-12-week second-dose recipients were combined.

In the case of this clone: Its antigen remains unknown.

The table came from immunoSEQ multiplex PCR; TCRdb's copy has only in-frame clones and leaves some out. The sample includes about 120,000 clones, around 89% of them seen just once. Trimming shortened V by 7 bases and J by 3 bases, and 13 bases separated the two germline ends. The CDR3 is 13 amino acids. Germline CDR1 reads SNHLY; CDR2 reads FYNNEI. Study-level points and caveats: Unmutated variant regions are reportedly targeted by nearly half of spike-specific TCRs. Clonal diversity was possibly underestimated; the donors were predominantly white British and more often female. At 160-218 and 743-854, vaccine-associated CD4 TCRs were dominant, and they spanned spike.

The chain joins TRBV2 to TRBJ2-7; perhaps TRBD1 as D (6 bases). The sequence was collected from an adult in good health. The source was peripheral blood, collected on day 0 of AZD1222 vaccination. The CDR3 DNA is TGTGCCAGCAAAGGGCAGGGGAGCTACGAGCAGTACTTC. It encodes CASKGQGSYEQYF.